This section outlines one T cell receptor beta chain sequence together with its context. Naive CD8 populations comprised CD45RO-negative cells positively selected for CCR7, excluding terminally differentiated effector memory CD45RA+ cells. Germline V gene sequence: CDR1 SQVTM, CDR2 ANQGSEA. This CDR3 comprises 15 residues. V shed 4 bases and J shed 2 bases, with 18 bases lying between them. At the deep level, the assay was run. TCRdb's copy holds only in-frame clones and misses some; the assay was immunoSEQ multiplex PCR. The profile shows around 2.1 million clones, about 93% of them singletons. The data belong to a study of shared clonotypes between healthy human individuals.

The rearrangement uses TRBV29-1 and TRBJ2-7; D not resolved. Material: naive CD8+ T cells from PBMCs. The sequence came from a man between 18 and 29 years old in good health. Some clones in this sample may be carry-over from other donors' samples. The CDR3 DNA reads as TGCAGCGTTGTAACCCCAGAGCCCTCAACCTACGAGCAGTACTTC. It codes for CSVVTPEPSTYEQYF.